Reported below is one T cell receptor beta chain. Antigen unknown. The data stem from a study of T cells after posttransplantation cyclophosphamide. Study results and limitations: Recipient CMV seropositivity and CMV reactivation strongly tracked TRB clonality. Blood and skin or GI T cell repertoires showed limited TRB overlap. Donor-recipient repertoire similarity was low at 1-2 months, rising over year one.

Treatment was busulfan-fludarabine conditioning, a marrow graft, and cyclophosphamide on days +3 and +4. This CDR3 has 16 residues. This table comes from immunoSEQ multiplex PCR, and its TCRdb copy is limited to in-frame clones, with some not included. The table records some 10,000 clones, approximately 81% of them present only once. This clonotype originated in a female patient aged 45 to 65 who received an allogeneic stem cell transplant from a related donor, was CMV-positive, and had no GVHD. Some of the T cells may derive from the graft donor. Sequenced here: PBMCs, sampled after allogeneic stem cell transplant with posttransplant cyclophosphamide. V gene TRBV21-1 combines with J gene TRBJ2-1; TRBD1 is the table's D call, not checked against the DNA. TRBV21-1 is noted as a pseudogene. CDR3 DNA sequence: TGTGCCAGCAGCAAAGTCGGACAAATGTCCTACAATGAGCAGTTCTTC. This codes for CASSKVGQMSYNEQFF.